This T cell receptor (beta chain) was captured in a study of OX40 agonist ivuxolimab in advanced cancers. On the study more broadly: Ivuxolimab, an antibody that agonizes OX40 (CD134), was administered to the patients.

The germline V gene has CDR1 MNHNY and CDR2 SVGAGI (reference sequence). The CDR3 consists of 12 residues. The V segment lost 4 bases and the J segment 8 bases; nucleotides outside the gene matches: 3. The protocol was immunoSEQ multiplex PCR, while the TCRdb copy is restricted to in-frame clones and leaves out a portion. The sample includes 76,000 or so clones, approximately 83% seen only once; the top ten take roughly 5.5%. Sequences were derived from CD4+ or CD8+ T cells sorted from blood, sampled in a trial of the OX40 agonist ivuxolimab. This clonotype was obtained from an adult with an advanced solid tumor such as melanoma, head and neck, liver or kidney cancer. V usage is TRBV6-6 and J usage is TRBJ1-1, with 8 bases fitting TRBD1. CDR3 region: CASSFTGGEAFF. The DNA of the CDR3 is TGTGCCAGCAGTTTCACAGGGGGGGAAGCTTTCTTT.